The text below deals with one TCR beta chain. MiXCR was run by TCRdb on the 5' RACE reads, yielding one entry per CDR3 protein. The table lists 62,000 or so distinct CDR3 sequences, approximately 31% of them singletons. The trim removed 4 bases at V and 2 bases at J, leaving 2 bases unmatched. Germline CDR1 and CDR2: DFQATT and SNEGSKA (reference sequence). The CDR3 loop spans 14 amino acids. J is TRBJ2-1 and V is TRBV20-1; 10 bases are shared with TRBD2. The sequence was collected from a female donor with breast cancer. The sample was tumor-infiltrating naive CD4+ T cells sorted from the breast tumor. Subset of the sample: naive CD4+ T cells, CD4+CD45RA+CD25-. The chain's CDR3 is CSATGTSAYNEQFF. The CDR3 nucleotides read TGCAGTGCTACGGGGACTAGCGCCTACAATGAGCAGTTCTTC.